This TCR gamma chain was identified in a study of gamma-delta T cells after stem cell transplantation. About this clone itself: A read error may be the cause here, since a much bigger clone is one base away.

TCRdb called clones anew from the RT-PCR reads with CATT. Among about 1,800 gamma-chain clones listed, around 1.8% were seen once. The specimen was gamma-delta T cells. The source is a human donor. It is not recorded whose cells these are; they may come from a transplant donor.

The chain's CDR3 is CATWDGPLDYKKLF. The CDR3 bases are TGTGCCACCTGGGATGGCCCTTTAGATTATAAGAAACTCTTC. The J gene is TRGJ1 or TRGJ2, the V gene TRGV4. CDR1 EGSTGY and CDR2 YDSYTSSV come from the germline V gene. CDR3 length: 14 amino acids.